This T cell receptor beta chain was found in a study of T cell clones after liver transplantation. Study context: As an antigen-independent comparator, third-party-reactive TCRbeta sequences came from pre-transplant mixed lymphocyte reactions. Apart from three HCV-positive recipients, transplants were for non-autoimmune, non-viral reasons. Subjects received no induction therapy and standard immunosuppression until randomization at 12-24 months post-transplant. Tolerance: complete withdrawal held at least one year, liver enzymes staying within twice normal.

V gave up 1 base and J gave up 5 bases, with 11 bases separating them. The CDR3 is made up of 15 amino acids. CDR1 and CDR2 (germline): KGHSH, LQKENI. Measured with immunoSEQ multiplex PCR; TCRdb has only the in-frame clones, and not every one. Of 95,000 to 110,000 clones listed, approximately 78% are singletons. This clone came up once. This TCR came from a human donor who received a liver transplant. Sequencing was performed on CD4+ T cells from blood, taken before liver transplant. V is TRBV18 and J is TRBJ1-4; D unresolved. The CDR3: CASSPLGSGNEKLFF. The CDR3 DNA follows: TGTGCCAGCTCACCACTAGGGAGCGGGAATGAAAAACTGTTTTTT.